The rows below give T cell receptor beta chains drawn from one sample of a study of molecular identifiers for immune sequencing clone quantification. Each CDR3 protein is one row after TCRdb ran MiXCR on the PCR reads. The table has 600,000 to 650,000 distinct CDR3 sequences, about 20% seen once. The specimen sequenced was naive CD8+ T cells from blood, with Jurkat cell RNA spiked in. These receptors were taken from a human donor in good health. Some libraries in this study had Jurkat cell RNA spiked in. The CDR3 runs from the conserved cysteine through the conserved F or W. A D gene is named only where the DNA matches it firmly. Some rows have no size entry. The others give once, few or many, or a class for an expanded clone.

D	J	length	V	size	DNA	CDR3
TRBD2	TRBJ2-6	16	TRBV15	-	TGTGCCACCAGCAGGGGTACTAGCGCTGGGGCCAACGTCCTGACTTTC	CATSRGTSAGANVLTF
-	TRBJ1-3	17	TRBV4-3	many	TGCGCCAGCAGCCAAGATTTTTCCCCAGCCTCTGGAAACACCATATATTTT	CASSQDFSPASGNTIYF
TRBD2	TRBJ2-3	16	TRBV4-3	many	TGCGCCAGCAGCCAAGGGGTAGCGGGGGGGCGACTTGCGCAGTATTTT	CASSQGVAGGRLAQYF
-	TRBJ1-1	15	TRBV2	many	TGTGCCAGCAGTGAAGCGGGGGGGGCATATGCTGAAGCTTTCTTT	CASSEAGGAYAEAFF
-	TRBJ2-7	11	TRBV9	many	TGTGCCAGCAGCGTAGGAGTCGAGCAGTACTTC	CASSVGVEQYF
-	TRBJ1-1	14	TRBV2	few	TGTGCCAGCAGCCCCTGGGCGGTTGACACTGAAGCTTTCTTT	CASSPWAVDTEAFF
TRBD1	TRBJ2-1	16	TRBV13	many	TGTGCCAGCAGCCCCCTCATAGGACAGGGGAGTGATGAGCAGTTCTTC	CASSPLIGQGSDEQFF
TRBD2	TRBJ2-3	17	TRBV19	-	TGTGCCAGTAGTATAACGACTAGCGGGGGGCCCACAGATACGCAGTATTTT	CASSITTSGGPTDTQYF
-	TRBJ2-5	13	TRBV6-2/TRBV6-3	many	TGTGCCAGCAGTTACTCGCCGGTAGAGACCCAGTACTTC	CASSYSPVETQYF
TRBD1	TRBJ1-1	14	TRBV28	few	TGTGCCAGCAAACCCAGGGGGGATTTAACTGAAGCTTTCTTT	CASKPRGDLTEAFF
TRBD1	TRBJ1-5	14	TRBV29-1	many	TGCAGCGTTGCAACAGGGGATCTCAATCAGCCCCAGCATTTT	CSVATGDLNQPQHF
-	TRBJ1-2	17	TRBV12-3/TRBV12-4	many	TGTGCCAGCAGCTTACGGGAATGGACAGATACTAACTATGGCTACACCTTC	CASSLREWTDTNYGYTF
-	TRBJ2-6	16	TRBV4-1	many	TGCGCCAGCAGCTCATGGAGGCGGTCTGGGGCCAACGTCCTGACTTTC	CASSSWRRSGANVLTF
TRBD2	TRBJ2-7	14	TRBV3-1	-	TGTGCCAGCAGCCCTCCTAGCGGGGGCTACGAGCAGTACTTC	CASSPPSGGYEQYF
-	TRBJ1-4	13	TRBV4-3	few	TGCGCCAGCAGCCAAGGACAGGTAGAAAAACTGTTTTTT	CASSQGQVEKLFF
-	TRBJ2-7	17	TRBV3-1	few	TGTGCCAGCAGCCAAGATGGCCTCGGACAGTCCTCCTACGAGCAGTACTTC	CASSQDGLGQSSYEQYF
-	TRBJ1-3	16	TRBV28	many	TGTGCCAGCAGTTTCGTTCGACAGTTCTCTGGAAACACCATATATTTT	CASSFVRQFSGNTIYF
-	TRBJ2-7	15	TRBV27	many	TGTGCCAGCAGTGTGAGCGTACCAACTGACTACGAGCAGTACTTC	CASSVSVPTDYEQYF
TRBD2	TRBJ2-2	12	TRBV27	-	TGTGCCCGCAGAGGCGGGGGGAAGGAGCTGTTTTTT	CARRGGGKELFF
-	TRBJ2-2	16	TRBV4-1	-	TGCGCCAGCAGCCAAGGATACCTCATGGGACCCGGGGAGCTGTTTTTT	CASSQGYLMGPGELFF
-	TRBJ2-7	18	TRBV4-1	-	TGCGCCAGCAGCTCCGGATACAGGGGAGGCTTACTTGAGGACGAGCAGTACTTC	CASSSGYRGGLLEDEQYF
-	TRBJ2-7	14	TRBV30	many	TGTGCCTGGAGTGTACTTCCCGGCTCCTACGAGCAGTACTTC	CAWSVLPGSYEQYF
-	TRBJ2-7	13	TRBV23-1	-	TGCGCCAGCAGCCCACGGTGGACATACGAGCAGTACTTC	CASSPRWTYEQYF